This is a list of T cell receptor beta chains from one sample in a study of blood T cell repertoires in COVID-19. The repertoire was sequenced with immunoSEQ multiplex PCR; TCRdb's copy has only in-frame clones and lacks some. The table records about 220,000 clones, approximately 78% of them present only once. The sample taken for sequencing was peripheral blood. These receptors were collected from a woman aged 70 to 79 with COVID-19, enrolled during active disease. Both conserved end residues are part of each CDR3. Fields, in order: clone size, J gene, D gene, CDR3 length, V gene, CDR3 DNA, CDR3 protein. The D gene is left open where the match is weak. Part of the rows lack a size; the others show once, few, many or a class for expanded clones.

abundance: .
j_gene: TRBJ1-1
d_gene: TRBD1
len: 18
v_gene: TRBV14
CDR3nt: TGTGCCAGCAGCCTTAGCGGCCAGGGGGCAAGACTGCACACTGAAGCTTTCTTT
CDR3aa: CASSLSGQGARLHTEAFF

abundance: .
j_gene: TRBJ2-3
d_gene: TRBD1
len: 14
v_gene: TRBV9
CDR3nt: TGTGCCAGCCAGCACAGGGGTAGTACAGATACGCAGTATTTT
CDR3aa: CASQHRGSTDTQYF

abundance: .
j_gene: TRBJ2-1
d_gene: .
len: 14
v_gene: TRBV5-6
CDR3nt: TGTGCCAGCAGCGCGACTCTCTCCTACAATGAGCAGTTCTTC
CDR3aa: CASSATLSYNEQFF

abundance: .
j_gene: TRBJ2-4
d_gene: TRBD2
len: 18
v_gene: TRBV7-9
CDR3nt: TGTGCCAGCAGCTACAACCCGGGGCTAGCGGGAGCCAAAAACATTCAGTACTTC
CDR3aa: CASSYNPGLAGAKNIQYF

abundance: .
j_gene: TRBJ2-1
d_gene: TRBD2
len: 13
v_gene: TRBV30
CDR3nt: TGTGCCTGGAGTGCTAGCGGGAGTCGTGAGCAGTTCTTC
CDR3aa: CAWSASGSREQFF

abundance: .
j_gene: TRBJ1-1
d_gene: .
len: 16
v_gene: TRBV14
CDR3nt: TGTGCCAGCAGCCAAGATTCTCGGCAGGGGAGCACTGAAGCTTTCTTT
CDR3aa: CASSQDSRQGSTEAFF

abundance: .
j_gene: TRBJ2-1
d_gene: .
len: 13
v_gene: TRBV27
CDR3nt: TGTGCCAGCGGAAACACAGCTAACAATGAGCAGTTCTTC
CDR3aa: CASGNTANNEQFF

abundance: .
j_gene: TRBJ2-7
d_gene: .
len: 16
v_gene: TRBV5-4
CDR3nt: TGTGCCAGCAGCTTTTACGCCGGGACACCGGTCTACGAGCAGTACTTC
CDR3aa: CASSFYAGTPVYEQYF

abundance: .
j_gene: TRBJ1-4
d_gene: TRBD1
len: 14
v_gene: TRBV5-4
CDR3nt: TGTGCCAGCAGCCCCCGGGACAGGGAAGGAAAACTGTTTTTT
CDR3aa: CASSPRDREGKLFF

abundance: .
j_gene: TRBJ2-5
d_gene: .
len: 14
v_gene: TRBV15
CDR3nt: TGTGCCACCAGCGCCGTTGGAGGGCTAGAGACCCAGTACTTC
CDR3aa: CATSAVGGLETQYF

abundance: .
j_gene: TRBJ2-5
d_gene: TRBD1
len: 13
v_gene: TRBV19
CDR3nt: TGTGCCAGTAGGGACAGGGGTTCGGAGACCCAGTACTTC
CDR3aa: CASRDRGSETQYF

abundance: few
j_gene: TRBJ1-1
d_gene: .
len: 18
v_gene: TRBV28
CDR3nt: TGTGCCAGCAGTTCGGCGGGGGGGGTCACTCGTCTGCGCACTGAAGCTTTCTTT
CDR3aa: CASSSAGGVTRLRTEAFF

abundance: .
j_gene: TRBJ2-7
d_gene: TRBD1
len: 12
v_gene: TRBV18
CDR3nt: TGTGCCAGCTCACTGGACAGGGACGAGCAGTACTTC
CDR3aa: CASSLDRDEQYF

abundance: .
j_gene: TRBJ2-7
d_gene: TRBD2
len: 15
v_gene: TRBV15
CDR3nt: TGTGCCACCAGCAGATACGGCGGGAGGGAATACGAGCAGTACTTC
CDR3aa: CATSRYGGREYEQYF

abundance: .
j_gene: TRBJ2-1
d_gene: .
len: 15
v_gene: TRBV5-1
CDR3nt: TGCGCCAGCAGCTTCGCACAGGCAAATGGGAATGAGCAGTTCTTC
CDR3aa: CASSFAQANGNEQFF

abundance: .
j_gene: TRBJ2-2
d_gene: TRBD2
len: 19
v_gene: TRBV30
CDR3nt: TGTGCCTGGAGTGTCCGGACTAGCGGGAGGTTGGCGAACACCGGGGAGCTGTTTTTT
CDR3aa: CAWSVRTSGRLANTGELFF

abundance: .
j_gene: TRBJ1-3
d_gene: .
len: 12
v_gene: TRBV24-1
CDR3nt: TGTGCCACCAGTGACTTCGGAAACACCATATATTTT
CDR3aa: CATSDFGNTIYF

abundance: .
j_gene: TRBJ1-5
d_gene: .
len: 15
v_gene: TRBV2
CDR3nt: TGTGCCAGCAGTGAAGCGGTAAGGAGAGATCAGCCCCAGCATTTT
CDR3aa: CASSEAVRRDQPQHF

abundance: .
j_gene: TRBJ2-1
d_gene: TRBD2
len: 15
v_gene: TRBV5-1
CDR3nt: TGCGCCAGCAGACTGGGACTAGCGGGAGGGGGTGAGCAGTTCTTC
CDR3aa: CASRLGLAGGGEQFF

abundance: .
j_gene: TRBJ1-4
d_gene: .
len: 14
v_gene: TRBV28
CDR3nt: TGTGCCAGCACCGTAGGGGGACAAGGCGAAAAACTGTTTTTT
CDR3aa: CASTVGGQGEKLFF

abundance: once
j_gene: TRBJ2-3
d_gene: TRBD1
len: 19
v_gene: TRBV23-1
CDR3nt: TGCGCCAGCAGACCAAGGGACAGGGGGCGAGGTTCTAGCACAGATACGCAGTATTTT
CDR3aa: CASRPRDRGRGSSTDTQYF

abundance: .
j_gene: TRBJ2-6
d_gene: .
len: 17
v_gene: TRBV18
CDR3nt: TGTGCCAGCTCACCAATCGAGGGTATCTCTGGGGCCAACGTCCTGACTTTC
CDR3aa: CASSPIEGISGANVLTF

abundance: once
j_gene: TRBJ2-7
d_gene: TRBD1
len: 15
v_gene: TRBV5-1
CDR3nt: TGCGCCAGCAGCTTTTCCGGGACAGGGAAGGGGGAGCAGTACTTC
CDR3aa: CASSFSGTGKGEQYF

abundance: .
j_gene: TRBJ2-7
d_gene: .
len: 14
v_gene: TRBV18
CDR3nt: TGTGCCAGCTCCCCGGACAGAAACTCCTACGAGCAGTACTTC
CDR3aa: CASSPDRNSYEQYF

abundance: .
j_gene: TRBJ2-7
d_gene: TRBD2
len: 15
v_gene: TRBV11-2
CDR3nt: TGTGCCAGCAGCCAGGGACTAGCGGTGATATACGAGCAGTACTTC
CDR3aa: CASSQGLAVIYEQYF

abundance: .
j_gene: TRBJ2-7
d_gene: TRBD2
len: 16
v_gene: TRBV5-4
CDR3nt: TGTGCCAGCAACTTCCTAGGGACTAGCGGGAGTGGTGAGCAGTACTTC
CDR3aa: CASNFLGTSGSGEQYF

abundance: .
j_gene: TRBJ1-5
d_gene: .
len: 11
v_gene: TRBV12-3/TRBV12-4
CDR3nt: TGTGCCAGCGGGGGGGGAGGACCCCAGCATTTT
CDR3aa: CASGGGGPQHF

abundance: .
j_gene: TRBJ2-5
d_gene: TRBD2
len: 19
v_gene: TRBV7-9
CDR3nt: TGTGCCAGCAGCACACTTGCGAGACTAGCGGGAGGGCCCTCGGAGACCCAGTACTTC
CDR3aa: CASSTLARLAGGPSETQYF

abundance: .
j_gene: TRBJ1-1
d_gene: .
len: 14
v_gene: TRBV6-1
CDR3nt: TGTGCCAGCAGTGAATTAAGGGGCTGGACTGAAGCTTTCTTT
CDR3aa: CASSELRGWTEAFF

abundance: .
j_gene: TRBJ2-5
d_gene: TRBD2
len: 16
v_gene: TRBV11-2
CDR3nt: TGTGCCAGCAGCTCTAGCGGGAGGGCCGGGCGAGAGACCCAGTACTTC
CDR3aa: CASSSSGRAGRETQYF

abundance: .
j_gene: TRBJ1-1
d_gene: .
len: 14
v_gene: TRBV5-1
CDR3nt: TGCGCCAGCAGCTTGGGGGAGGGCCCCACTGAAGCTTTCTTT
CDR3aa: CASSLGEGPTEAFF

abundance: .
j_gene: TRBJ1-1
d_gene: TRBD1
len: 15
v_gene: TRBV24-1
CDR3nt: TGTGCCACCAGAGGACAGGGAGAGCGGAACACTGAAGCTTTCTTT
CDR3aa: CATRGQGERNTEAFF

abundance: .
j_gene: TRBJ1-2
d_gene: TRBD1
len: 14
v_gene: TRBV7-2
CDR3nt: TGTGCCAGCAGCTTAGACAGGGGAGGCTATGGCTACACCTTC
CDR3aa: CASSLDRGGYGYTF

abundance: .
j_gene: TRBJ1-1
d_gene: TRBD1
len: 15
v_gene: TRBV7-9
CDR3nt: TGTGCCAGCAGCTGGGGGACAGGGGTCGGCACTGAAGCTTTCTTT
CDR3aa: CASSWGTGVGTEAFF

abundance: .
j_gene: TRBJ1-2
d_gene: .
len: 15
v_gene: TRBV28
CDR3nt: TGTGCCAGCAGTTCCCTGGGCGACAGGCCAGATGGCTACACCTTC
CDR3aa: CASSSLGDRPDGYTF

abundance: .
j_gene: TRBJ2-1
d_gene: TRBD2
len: 17
v_gene: TRBV5-4
CDR3nt: TGTGCCAGCAGCAAAGGGACTAGCGGGACAGCCTACAATGAGCAGTTCTTC
CDR3aa: CASSKGTSGTAYNEQFF

abundance: .
j_gene: TRBJ2-7
d_gene: TRBD2
len: 14
v_gene: TRBV5-1
CDR3nt: TGCGCCAGCTCGGTGGGGCGGGAGGGTTCCGAGCAGTACTTC
CDR3aa: CASSVGREGSEQYF

abundance: .
j_gene: TRBJ1-2
d_gene: TRBD1
len: 14
v_gene: TRBV6-5
CDR3nt: TGTGCCAGCAGTCCAGGACAGGGGTCTCGTGGCTACACCTTC
CDR3aa: CASSPGQGSRGYTF

abundance: .
j_gene: TRBJ1-1
d_gene: TRBD1
len: 15
v_gene: TRBV30
CDR3nt: TGTGCCTGGAGTGCCGGGACAGGGGCGAACACTGAAGCTTTCTTT
CDR3aa: CAWSAGTGANTEAFF

abundance: .
j_gene: TRBJ1-2
d_gene: TRBD1
len: 14
v_gene: TRBV30
CDR3nt: TGTGCCTGGGCGGGGTTCGGGACAGGTTATGGCTACACCTTC
CDR3aa: CAWAGFGTGYGYTF

abundance: .
j_gene: TRBJ2-1
d_gene: TRBD2
len: 14
v_gene: TRBV7-3
CDR3nt: TGTGCCAGCAGCCTGAGGACTAGCTCAAATGAGCAGTTCTTC
CDR3aa: CASSLRTSSNEQFF

abundance: .
j_gene: TRBJ1-2
d_gene: .
len: 15
v_gene: TRBV4-3
CDR3nt: TGCGCCAGCAGCCAAGATCTTGGGCAGAACTATGGCTACACCTTC
CDR3aa: CASSQDLGQNYGYTF

abundance: .
j_gene: TRBJ2-2
d_gene: TRBD2
len: 16
v_gene: TRBV28
CDR3nt: TGTGCCAGCAGTTTACTAGCGGCTGCTATCACCGGGGAGCTGTTTTTT
CDR3aa: CASSLLAAAITGELFF

abundance: .
j_gene: TRBJ2-1
d_gene: .
len: 13
v_gene: TRBV7-2
CDR3nt: TGTGCCAGCGGTCTACAGGGTTCTGCTGAGCAGTTCTTC
CDR3aa: CASGLQGSAEQFF

abundance: .
j_gene: TRBJ1-4
d_gene: TRBD1
len: 16
v_gene: TRBV30
CDR3nt: TGTGCCTGGACCAGGGGACAGGGATGGGAGTACGAAAAACTGTTTTTT
CDR3aa: CAWTRGQGWEYEKLFF

abundance: .
j_gene: TRBJ1-1
d_gene: .
len: 11
v_gene: TRBV7-9
CDR3nt: TGTGCCAGCAGCTTGGCGGGTGAAGCTTTCTTT
CDR3aa: CASSLAGEAFF

abundance: .
j_gene: TRBJ2-5
d_gene: TRBD2
len: 16
v_gene: TRBV2
CDR3nt: TGTGCCAGCAGTGGGTCGTTAGCGGGCAAACAAGAGACCCAGTACTTC
CDR3aa: CASSGSLAGKQETQYF

abundance: .
j_gene: TRBJ2-1
d_gene: .
len: 13
v_gene: TRBV4-3
CDR3nt: TGCGCCAGCAGCCAAGGATACAGGGAAGAGCAGTTCTTC
CDR3aa: CASSQGYREEQFF

abundance: .
j_gene: TRBJ2-7
d_gene: .
len: 12
v_gene: TRBV11-3
CDR3nt: TGTGCCAGCAGCCTTCCCGGGGGCGAGCAGTACTTC
CDR3aa: CASSLPGGEQYF

abundance: .
j_gene: TRBJ1-2
d_gene: TRBD1
len: 14
v_gene: TRBV27
CDR3nt: TGTGCCAGCAGTTTAGAAGGGGGCAGGTATGGCTACACCTTC
CDR3aa: CASSLEGGRYGYTF

abundance: .
j_gene: TRBJ2-4
d_gene: .
len: 15
v_gene: TRBV6-1
CDR3nt: TGTGCCAGCAGTGACGGCCAGCGAGGATTTGACATTCAGTACTTC
CDR3aa: CASSDGQRGFDIQYF

abundance: .
j_gene: TRBJ2-2
d_gene: TRBD1
len: 18
v_gene: TRBV28
CDR3nt: TGTGCCAGCAGTCTTGCCTGGTGGGGACAGGGGTTCGCCGGGGAGCTGTTTTTT
CDR3aa: CASSLAWWGQGFAGELFF

abundance: few
j_gene: TRBJ2-5
d_gene: .
len: 11
v_gene: TRBV5-1
CDR3nt: TGCGCCAGCGGACTTCAAGAGACCCAGTACTTC
CDR3aa: CASGLQETQYF

abundance: .
j_gene: TRBJ2-5
d_gene: TRBD1
len: 12
v_gene: TRBV20-1
CDR3nt: TGCAGTGCTAGTGACAGGGTGGAGACCCAGTACTTC
CDR3aa: CSASDRVETQYF

abundance: few
j_gene: TRBJ2-1
d_gene: TRBD1
len: 22
v_gene: TRBV28
CDR3nt: TGTGCCAGCACCGAGGAGGGGACAGGGGGCTACTCCCGATTGCGAGGGGACAATGAGCAGTTCTTC
CDR3aa: CASTEEGTGGYSRLRGDNEQFF

abundance: .
j_gene: TRBJ2-3
d_gene: .
len: 13
v_gene: TRBV28
CDR3nt: TGTGCCAGCAGTTTAACTAGCACAGATACGCAGTATTTT
CDR3aa: CASSLTSTDTQYF

abundance: .
j_gene: TRBJ2-1
d_gene: TRBD2
len: 14
v_gene: TRBV28
CDR3nt: TGTGCCAGCAGCAGACTAGCGGGTGGCAATGAGCAGTTCTTC
CDR3aa: CASSRLAGGNEQFF

abundance: few
j_gene: TRBJ1-3
d_gene: TRBD1
len: 15
v_gene: TRBV7-2
CDR3nt: TGTGCCAGCAGCTCCGAACAGGGGCTAGGAAACACCATATATTTT
CDR3aa: CASSSEQGLGNTIYF

abundance: .
j_gene: TRBJ1-1
d_gene: TRBD1
len: 16
v_gene: TRBV15
CDR3nt: TGTGCCACCAGCAGCGGACAGGGAAAAGTGAACACTGAAGCTTTCTTT
CDR3aa: CATSSGQGKVNTEAFF